These 7 T cell receptor beta chains came from one sample sequenced in a study of T-cell reconstitution after alpha-beta-depleted transplantation in children. Unique molecular identifiers were used to barcode this TCRbeta library. TCRdb re-derived calls from the PCR reads in MiXCR, one entry per CDR3 protein. The table has around 580,000 distinct CDR3 sequences, 23% seen once; the top ten hold roughly 14%. Sequenced material: PBMCs, mostly from graft donor cells, taken 360 days after TCRalphabeta/CD19-depleted stem cell transplant. These receptor sequences come from a boy in the first two years of life who had a stem cell transplant for acute myeloid leukemia, so the T cells may come from the graft donor.

The CDR3 nucleotides read TGTGCCAGCAGTGAGAGGAGGCAGTTCTTC. Translation gives CASSERRQFF. V and J are TRBV6-1 and TRBJ2-1; D unresolved. The V end lost 3 bases, the J end lost 12 bases, and 6 bases lay between the germline ends. This CDR3 is 10 amino acids long. CDR1 and CDR2 (germline): MNHNS, SASEGT.

The chain joins TRBV7-9 to TRBJ2-1, with D possibly TRBD1 on 5 matching bases. V was pared by 1 base and J by 3 bases, with 10 bases between. The length of the CDR3 is 15 residues. Per germline, CDR1 SEHNR and CDR2 FQNEAQ (reference sequence). CDR3 region: CASSLVGARYNEQFF. DNA of the CDR3: TGTGCCAGCAGCTTAGTTGGGGCGCGCTACAATGAGCAGTTCTTC.

This clonotype was seen at least ten times. This rearrangement joins TRBV12-3 or TRBV12-4 to TRBJ1-1; D is undetermined. Trimming shortened V by 5 bases and J by 10 bases, and 14 bases separated the two germline ends. There are 12 residues in the CDR3. CDR3 coding DNA: TGTGCCAGCAGTCCCACCGCAACGATAGCTTTCTTT. Amino acid sequence: CASSPTATIAFF.

This clonotype was detected ten times or more. This chain uses TRBV3-1 with TRBJ1-2, with D hard to call. Germline CDR1 LGHDT, CDR2 YNNKEL (reference sequence). The ends were cut back, 0 bases at V and 7 bases at J, with 18 bases in the middle. The CDR3 is 16 amino acids. CDR3: CASSQETFNGVGGYTF. In DNA form, the CDR3 reads TGTGCCAGCAGCCAAGAGACCTTTAATGGGGTCGGTGGCTACACCTTC.

The J gene is TRBJ2-7, the V gene TRBV6-6, with TRBD2 matching over 11 bases. The V gene's germline CDR1 is MNHNY and CDR2 SVGAGI (reference sequence). The trim removed 10 bases at V and 3 bases at J, leaving 5 bases unmatched. The CDR3 consists of 13 residues. CDR3 DNA sequence: TGTGCCACCGGACTAGCGGGCATCTACGAGCAGTACTTC. As protein: CATGLAGIYEQYF.

In this sample, this clonotype turned up many times. V is TRBV6-6 and J is TRBJ1-3, with TRBD1 as a possible D gene (5 bases). The germline V gene encodes CDR1 MNHNY and CDR2 SVGAGI (reference sequence). The CDR3 contains 13 residues. Trimming cost V 5 bases and J 10 bases, with 15 bases left between them. The CDR3 loop is CASSPPGMGTIYF. DNA of the CDR3: TGTGCCAGCAGTCCTCCAGGGATGGGTACCATATATTTT.

A few counts support this clonotype. The V and J genes are TRBV7-2 and TRBJ2-7; 7 bases line up with TRBD1. Germline V gives CDR1 SGHTA, CDR2 FQGNSA. This CDR3 has 15 residues. V shed 1 base and J 9 bases; nucleotides not matched to a gene: 12. DNA of the CDR3: TGTGCCAGCAGCTTAGACCTACAGGGGCCCCGACCGCAGTACTTC. This encodes CASSLDLQGPRPQYF.